These T cell receptor beta chains were read from a single sample in a study of cytomegalovirus exposure and HLA in healthy donors. Clones were sequenced by immunoSEQ multiplex PCR, and TCRdb holds only the in-frame ones, with some missing. The sample records more than 150,000 clones, about three quarters being singletons. The sample taken for sequencing was PBMCs. These receptors were taken from a man between 18 and 35 years old in good health and CMV-seronegative. Both conserved end residues are part of each CDR3. The D gene is left open where the match is weak.

TRBJ1-2,NA,TRBV9,CASSIPVLGYTF
TRBJ2-7,TRBD2,TRBV10-3,CAIGEGAGVMGGHPEQYF
TRBJ1-2,NA,TRBV28,CATLGTPGGYTF
TRBJ1-4,NA,TRBV6-1,CASSGTARGEKLFF
TRBJ2-2,TRBD1,TRBV6-1,CASSRDSYTGELFF
TRBJ2-3,TRBD2,TRBV4-1,CASSQDLSGMAQYF
TRBJ1-1,NA,TRBV27,CASSSRSDTEAFF
TRBJ2-1,NA,TRBV7-3,CASSKGGAYNEQFF
TRBJ1-2,NA,TRBV25-1,CASSEYRQGMGYGYTF
TRBJ2-3,TRBD2,TRBV28,CASSPSGGRTDTQYF
TRBJ2-7,NA,TRBV7-9,CASTSEASYEQYF
TRBJ2-3,NA,TRBV29-1,CSGADWVTDTQYF
TRBJ1-1,NA,TRBV11-1,CASRAGGYTEAFF
TRBJ1-6,NA,TRBV15,CATSRETTLSPLHF
TRBJ2-7,NA,TRBV5-5,CASRKGDYEQYF
TRBJ1-1,TRBD1,TRBV28,CASSPPGQVNTEAFF
TRBJ1-1,NA,TRBV7-9,CSSSLRTTEAFF
TRBJ2-3,TRBD2,TRBV6-1,CASSEMVGGAGDTQYF
TRBJ2-7,NA,TRBV1,CTSSQALSEQYF
TRBJ2-1,TRBD2,TRBV9,CASSVPGTSGGTYNEQFF
TRBJ1-1,TRBD1,TRBV7-2,CASSRDRGSGTEAFF
TRBJ2-1,TRBD1,TRBV9,CASSGGQGIYNEQFF
TRBJ2-3,TRBD2,TRBV30,CAWSERGRTDTQYF
TRBJ2-5,NA,TRBV6-6,CATTRRGRGQETQYF
TRBJ2-7,TRBD2,TRBV5-4,CASSLRSSGSYEQYF
TRBJ1-2,NA,TRBV7-9,CASSKGSGVDYGYTF
TRBJ2-3,NA,TRBV6-6,CASSFRQADTQYF
TRBJ1-3,NA,TRBV7-9,CASSLAGPISGNTIYF
TRBJ2-2,TRBD1,TRBV30,CAWKAGDRGLFLSNTGELFF